The next 12 T cell receptor beta chains were all read from a single sample in a study of control samples from healthy donors and cancer patients. Data came from immunoSEQ multiplex PCR; TCRdb stores just in-frame clones and leaves some out. The top ten hold about 10% of the sample, which has about 140,000 clones, roughly 92% seen once. The sequenced sample consisted of blood. The receptor source for this set is a young man in good health.

This chain uses TRBV9 with TRBJ2-1; no clear D gene. CDR1 is SGDLS and CDR2 is YYNGEE in the germline V gene. Trimming removed 0 bases from V and 0 bases from J, with 10 bases in between. CDR3 size: 16 residues. In nucleotides, the CDR3 is TGTGCCAGCAGCGTAGGTCCTACCCGCTCCTACAATGAGCAGTTCTTC. Amino acids: CASSVGPTRSYNEQFF.

Notes on this clone: Within the sample, other DNA sequences also encode this same CDR3. The chain combines TRBV9 with TRBJ2-7; 7 bases are shared with TRBD1. The CDR3 has 14 amino acids. CDR1 is SGDLS, CDR2 YYNGEE, per germline. With V trimmed by 0 bases and J by 2 bases, 2 bases remained unmatched. CDR3 bases: TGTGCCAGCAGCGTAGGGCAGGGGGCCTACGAGCAGTACTTC. Amino acids: CASSVGQGAYEQYF.

The rearrangement joins TRBV24-1 to TRBJ2-5, with TRBD2 identical over 8 bases. Looked up from germline, CDR1 is KGHDR and CDR2 is SFDVKD. With 2 bases clipped from V and 4 bases from J, the junction kept 8 bases outside the gene matches. CDR3 length: 16 amino acids. The CDR3 loop is CATSDWTSNSGETQYF. Written as DNA, the CDR3 is TGTGCCACCAGTGATTGGACTAGCAATTCGGGAGAGACCCAGTACTTC.

The CDR3 region has the DNA TGTGCCAGCAGCCAAGGGACTAGCGGCAATACCAATGAGCAGTTCTTC. Encoded protein: CASSQGTSGNTNEQFF. V gene TRBV4-2 combines with J gene TRBJ2-1; 10 bases line up with TRBD2. The V gene's germline CDR1 is LGHNA and CDR2 YNFKEQ. The length of the CDR3 is 16 residues. Trimming at V came to 1 base and at J to 6 bases, leaving 6 bases not matched to a gene.

This chain links TRBV7-9 with TRBJ2-7; 13 nucleotides align to TRBD2. The V and J ends lost 6 bases and 0 bases, in that order; junction bases with no gene match: 14. CDR1 SEHNR and CDR2 FQNEAQ come from the germline V gene (reference sequence). CDR3 size: 19 residues. CDR3 bases: TGTGCCAGCAGTCCTCCAGCTTGGACTAGCGGGAGCCGCTCCTACGAGCAGTACTTC. This codes for CASSPPAWTSGSRSYEQYF.

This rearrangement joins TRBV11-3 to TRBJ1-1; D is ambiguous. From germline, CDR1 is SGHNT and CDR2 YENEEA. This CDR3 has 14 amino acids. V was shortened by 5 bases and J by 1 base, with 11 bases between the two germline ends. The CDR3 sequence is CASSLDAANTEAFF. CDR3 nucleotide sequence: TGTGCCAGCAGCCTGGACGCGGCGAACACTGAAGCTTTCTTT.

The chain uses TRBV27 and TRBJ2-1, with 8 bases fitting TRBD2. V lost 8 bases and J lost 6; bases outside the gene matches: 15. CDR1 MNHEY and CDR2 SMNVEV come from the germline V gene (reference sequence). The CDR3 spans 16 residues. This chain's CDR3 is CASRLGRLAGGNEQFF. The CDR3 bases are TGTGCCAGCCGGCTGGGGCGCCTAGCGGGCGGCAATGAGCAGTTCTTC.

The rearrangement uses TRBV2 and TRBJ1-1; TRBD1 is a possible D gene (6 bases). The germline CDR1 and CDR2 sequences are SNHLY and FYNNEI. This CDR3 comprises 15 residues. Trimming left V 7 bases short and J 1 base short, with 16 bases between. The CDR3 sequence: CASTRGGVPNTEAFF. The CDR3 nucleotides read TGTGCCAGCACTCGAGGGGGGGTCCCGAACACTGAAGCTTTCTTT. Full variable domain (rest looked up from reference TRBV2 and TRBJ1-1): EPEVTQTPSHQVTQMGQEVILRCVPISNHLYFYWYRQILGQKVEFLVSFYNNEISEKSEIFDDQFSVERPDGSNFTLKIRSTKLEDSAMYFCASTRGGVPNTEAFFGQGTRLTVV.

This sequence joins TRBV7-6 and TRBJ1-5; maybe TRBD1 (6 bases). This CDR3 has 15 residues. Trimming left V 1 base short and J 5 bases short, with 12 bases between. Per the germline V gene, CDR1 is SGHVS and CDR2 is FNYEAQ. CDR3 residues: CASSLGGGVDQPQHF. Here the CDR3 DNA reads TGTGCCAGCAGCTTAGGAGGGGGGGTAGATCAGCCCCAGCATTTT. Using reference TRBV7-6 and TRBJ1-5 for the parts outside the CDR3, the full variable domain is GAGVSQSPRYKVTKRGQDVALRCDPISGHVSLYWYRQALGQGPEFLTYFNYEAQQDKSGLPNDRFSAERPEGSISTLTIQRTEQRDSAMYRCASSLGGGVDQPQHFGDGTRLSIL.

The rearrangement joins TRBV18 to TRBJ1-1; TRBD1 is a possible D gene (6 bases). CDR1 and CDR2 (germline): KGHSH, LQKENI. V was pared by 1 base and J by 0 bases, with 12 bases between. CDR3 length: 16 residues. CDR3 protein: CASSPLRQVMNTEAFF. The CDR3 nucleotides read TGTGCCAGCTCACCACTTAGACAGGTCATGAACACTGAAGCTTTCTTT.

CDR3 nucleotides: TGTGCCAGCAGTTATACCCCTAGCGCCTACAATGAGCAGTTCTTC. Its translation: CASSYTPSAYNEQFF. The chain recombines TRBV6-2 or TRBV6-3 with TRBJ2-1; D perhaps matches TRBD2 (6 bases). The germline gives CDR1 MNHEY, CDR2 SVGEGT. Trimming took off 3 bases at V and 2 bases at J, with 11 bases between the two ends. There are 15 residues in the CDR3.

The chain uses TRBV25-1 and TRBJ2-5; possibly TRBD1 for D (6 bases). Germline lookup yields CDR1 MGHDK and CDR2 SYGVNS. The V and J ends lost 4 bases and 5 bases respectively, with 17 bases between them. The CDR3 has 15 amino acids. CDR3 amino acids: CASSGRIGGSETQYF. Here the CDR3 DNA reads TGTGCCAGCAGTGGGAGAATAGGGGGATCGGAGACCCAGTACTTC.